Presented here are 13 T cell receptor beta chains from one specimen sequenced in a study of cytomegalovirus exposure and HLA in healthy donors. PCR primers comprised 60 Vbeta and 13 Jbeta primers. TCRdb's copy holds only in-frame clones and misses some; the assay was immunoSEQ multiplex PCR. The repertoire includes roughly 150,000 clones, around 74% of them detected once, and around 2.6% sits in the top ten. Sequences were obtained from PBMCs. Receptors originate from a female donor in good health and CMV-seronegative.

The chain couples TRBV5-3 to TRBJ2-7; a weak D match, TRBD1 (5 bases). TRBV5-3 is classed as an ORF, of uncertain function. The CDR3 length is 12 residues. The V end was cut by 3 bases, the J end by 6 bases, with 10 bases between. The CDR3 is CARSSPGLEQYF. CDR3 nucleotides: TGTGCCAGAAGCTCCCCAGGGCTCGAGCAGTACTTC.

The chain uses TRBV5-1 and TRBJ1-1, with unresolved D. Per germline, CDR1 SGHRS and CDR2 YFSETQ. The CDR3 is 18 residues long. Trimming took 4 bases from V and 5 from J, leaving 27 bases between them. The CDR3 DNA is TGCGCCAGCAGCGCCCCCGCCGGCGGGAGAAGTGAAGGGACTGAAGCTTTCTTT. Translated: CASSAPAGGRSEGTEAFF.

This chain uses TRBV15 with TRBJ1-5, with D unresolved. This CDR3 is built from 13 residues. V was shortened by 3 bases and J by 5 bases, with 8 bases between the two germline ends. Germline V gives CDR1 LNHNV, CDR2 YYDKDF (reference sequence). CDR3: CATSRGSDQPQHF. The DNA of the CDR3 is TGTGCCACCAGCAGGGGGAGCGATCAGCCCCAGCATTTT. Combining the CDR3 with reference TRBV15 and TRBJ1-5 gives the whole variable domain DAMVIQNPRYQVTQFGKPVTLSCSQTLNHNVMYWYQQKSSQAPKLLFHYYDKDFNNEADTPDNFQSRRPNTSFCFLDIRSPGLGDTAMYLCATSRGSDQPQHFGDGTRLSIL.

This clone was counted between two and nine times. The V gene is TRBV9, the J gene TRBJ2-2; TRBD1 matches at 11 bases. CDR1 is SGDLS and CDR2 is YYNGEE in the germline V gene. The CDR3 contains 16 residues. Germline trimming cut 0 bases from V and 4 bases from J; bases unmatched to any gene: 2. CDR3 DNA: TGTGCCAGCAGCGTAGGGACAGGGGGCAGCACCGGGGAGCTGTTTTTT. As protein: CASSVGTGGSTGELFF.

The chain couples TRBV19 to TRBJ2-2; D remains unclear. Germline assignment: CDR1 LNHDA and CDR2 SQIVND (reference sequence). The CDR3 loop spans 14 amino acids. V lost 2 bases, J lost 7 bases, and 11 bases lay in between. This CDR3 reads CASSITMRGGELFF. CDR3 coding DNA: TGTGCCAGTAGTATAACGATGCGTGGCGGGGAGCTGTTTTTT. The complete variable domain, with remaining parts taken from reference TRBV19 and TRBJ2-2, reads DGGITQSPKYLFRKEGQNVTLSCEQNLNHDAMYWYRQDPGQGLRLIYYSQIVNDFQKGDIAEGYSVSREKKESFPLTVTSAQKNPTAFYLCASSITMRGGELFFGEGSRLTVL.

This chain joins TRBV4-2 and TRBJ2-5, with TRBD2 identical over 11 bases. The J call may be mistaken, given a closer DNA end match to TRBJ2-7. This CDR3 region has 16 residues. CDR1 and CDR2 (germline): LGHNA, YNFKEQ. DNA for the CDR3: TGTGCCAGCAGCCCCCGGGGGACTAGCGGACCATACGAGCAGTACTTC. Translating it yields CASSPRGTSGPYEQYF.

To note about this clone: This CDR3 is also generated by other DNA sequences in the sample. This chain links TRBV9 with TRBJ2-3; D uncertain. Between the trimmed V and J ends, which lost 2 bases and 4 bases, there was a span of 8 bases. CDR1 is SGDLS, CDR2 YYNGEE, per germline. The CDR3 contains 13 residues. CDR3 region: CASSVDLPDTQYF. The CDR3 DNA reads as TGTGCCAGCAGCGTCGACTTGCCAGATACGCAGTATTTT.

The chain employs TRBV14 and TRBJ1-1; D possibly corresponds to TRBD1 (5 bases). Germline V CDR1 and CDR2: SGHDN, FVKESK. This CDR3 contains 13 residues. V was clipped by 1 base and J by 3 bases, with 6 bases between them. The CDR3, as DNA: TGTGCCAGCAGCCAAGCGGGGGACACTGAAGCTTTCTTT. It yields the protein CASSQAGDTEAFF.

The CDR3 protein is CASSVNSGSDTQYF. The CDR3 DNA follows: TGTGCCAGCAGCGTAAATAGCGGTTCAGATACGCAGTATTTT. The rearrangement joins TRBV11-3 to TRBJ2-3; D might be TRBD2 (6 bases). This CDR3 is built from 14 residues. V was clipped by 5 bases and J by 4 bases, with 13 bases between them. Germline V gives CDR1 SGHNT, CDR2 YENEEA.

The chain joins TRBV6-5 to TRBJ2-7; D is possibly TRBD2 (6 bases). Between the trimmed V and J ends, which lost 5 bases and 3 bases, there was a span of 8 bases. CDR1 MNHEY and CDR2 SVGAGI come from the germline V gene. This CDR3 spans 12 amino acids. DNA for the CDR3: TGTGCCAGCAGTGTTAGCGGCTACGAGCAGTACTTC. Translating it yields CASSVSGYEQYF.

The rearrangement links TRBV5-1 to TRBJ2-5; D possibly corresponds to TRBD1 (5 bases). CDR3 length: 15 amino acids. CDR1 and CDR2 from the germline V gene are SGHRS and YFSETQ. Deletions cut 4 bases from V and 4 bases from J, with 17 bases between. The CDR3, as DNA: TGCGCCAGCAGCCGCAATGGGCAGGGTGGAGAGACCCAGTACTTC. This translates into CASSRNGQGGETQYF.

V gene TRBV5-4 combines with J gene TRBJ2-1, with TRBD2 as a possible D gene (6 bases). Germline V gives CDR1 SGHNT, CDR2 YYREEE (reference sequence). V lost 4 bases to trimming and J lost 10 bases, with 18 bases between them. The CDR3 has 14 residues. In DNA form, the CDR3 reads TGTGCCAGCAGCGGAGGGACCATCCTGGGGGAGCAGTTCTTC. This gives the protein CASSGGTILGEQFF.

The genes are TRBV5-4 and TRBJ2-1; 10 bases map to TRBD2. The CDR3 length is 15 residues. Germline trimming cut 4 bases from V and 4 bases from J; bases unmatched to any gene: 5. Germline V gene sequence: CDR1 SGHNT, CDR2 YYREEE (reference sequence). As DNA, the CDR3 is TGTGCCAGCAGCGCTACTAGCGGGGATTACAATGAGCAGTTCTTC. Translated, it gives CASSATSGDYNEQFF.